This record concerns one T cell receptor (beta chain) sequence. V dropped 1 base and J dropped 2 bases, with 9 bases sitting between them. The CDR3 length is 14 residues. From germline, CDR1 is SGHRS and CDR2 YFSETQ. The sample originates from a study of blood T cell repertoires in COVID-19. In the original analysis: Scientists estimated how many nucleated cells there were by amplifying reference gene primers. Some clones are missing from TCRdb's copy, which holds only in-frame ones; the method was immunoSEQ multiplex PCR. That table is the source of V, J and clone size, and D and trimming were worked out from the DNA. The table shows fewer than 450,000 clones, with about 93% occurring only once.

The sequencing input was peripheral blood. This clonotype originated in a woman between 18 and 29 years old who had recovered from COVID-19. The J gene is TRBJ2-5, the V gene TRBV5-1; perhaps TRBD1 as D (5 bases). The CDR3 region is CASSLIGQQETQYF. The CDR3 DNA reads TGCGCCAGCAGCTTGATCGGACAACAAGAGACCCAGTACTTC.